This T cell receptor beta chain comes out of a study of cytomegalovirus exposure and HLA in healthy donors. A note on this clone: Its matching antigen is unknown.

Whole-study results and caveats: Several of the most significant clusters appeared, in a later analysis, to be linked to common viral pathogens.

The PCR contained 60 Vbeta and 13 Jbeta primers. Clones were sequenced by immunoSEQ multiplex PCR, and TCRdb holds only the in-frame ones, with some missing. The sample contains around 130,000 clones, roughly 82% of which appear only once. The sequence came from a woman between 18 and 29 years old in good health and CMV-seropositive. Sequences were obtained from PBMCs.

The CDR3 reads CASDRTNTEAFF. The CDR3 DNA is TGTGCCTCGGACAGGACGAACACTGAAGCTTTCTTT. The chain employs TRBV30 and TRBJ1-1; TRBD1 aligns across 7 bases. With 7 bases clipped from V and 1 base from J, the junction kept 3 bases outside the gene matches. Germline V gene sequence: CDR1 GTSNPN, CDR2 SVGIG (reference sequence). This CDR3 region has 12 residues.